The 30 T cell receptor beta chains in this list originate from one sample, sequenced in a study of cytomegalovirus exposure and HLA in healthy donors (dated by TCRdb to 2015 to 2018). Library prep was done by the immunoSEQ multiplex PCR assay. A mixture of 60 forward primers for TCR Vbeta segments and 13 reverse primers for TCR Jbeta segments was used in the multiplex PCR. Imported from immuneACCESS, the table was reduced by TCRdb to in-frame sequences with V and J called. These copies leave out some clones; in studies compared against another copy, an unresolved V gene accounts for under half, and the cause of the remainder is not known. Recorded for this sample are over 100,000 clones; 79% of them occurred a single time. The ten most abundant clones make up just under 3% of the sample. The source material was PBMCs. Source of these receptors: a woman aged 18-30 years in good health and CMV-seropositive.

This clone has more than one count but fewer than ten. The chain recombines TRBV5-1 with TRBJ2-7; 13 bases line up with TRBD2. Per the germline V gene, CDR1 is SGHRS and CDR2 is YFSETQ. This CDR3 has 14 residues. V lost 4 bases and J lost 4; bases outside the gene matches: 2. The CDR3 DNA sequence: TGCGCCAGCAGCCCGGGACTAGCGGGGTACGAGCAGTACTTC. Its translation: CASSPGLAGYEQYF.

The chain employs TRBV2 and TRBJ2-7, with D possibly being TRBD1 (5 bases). Germline CDR1 SNHLY, CDR2 FYNNEI. This CDR3 comprises 13 residues. Trimming took off 8 bases at V and 3 bases at J, with 14 bases between the two ends. In nucleotides, the CDR3 is TGTGCCAGCTGTTCCAGGGTGGGCTACGAGCAGTACTTC. This gives the protein CASCSRVGYEQYF.

This chain joins TRBV9 and TRBJ2-5; 11 bases are a match to TRBD2. With 4 bases clipped from V and 2 bases from J, the junction kept 1 base outside the gene matches. CDR1 is SGDLS, CDR2 YYNGEE, per germline. This CDR3 has 14 amino acids. CDR3 in amino acids: CASSRTSGQETQYF. DNA of the CDR3: TGTGCCAGCAGCAGGACTAGCGGGCAAGAGACCCAGTACTTC. The full variable domain, its missing parts supplied by reference TRBV9 and TRBJ2-5, is DSGVTQTPKHLITATGQRVTLRCSPRSGDLSVYWYQQSLDQGLQFLIQYYNGEERAKGNILERFSAQQFPDLHSELNLSSLELGDSALYFCASSRTSGQETQYFGPGTRLLVL.

The chain joins TRBV2 to TRBJ2-7, with D possibly matching TRBD1 (5 bases). V dropped 7 bases and J dropped 0 bases, with 16 bases sitting between them. The CDR3 sequence is 15 residues long. The germline gives CDR1 SNHLY, CDR2 FYNNEI. This chain's CDR3 is CASTIERTGSYEQYF. DNA of the CDR3: TGTGCCAGCACCATAGAAAGAACAGGCTCCTACGAGCAGTACTTC.

The chain uses TRBV7-9 and TRBJ1-1, with D hard to call. From germline, CDR1 is SEHNR and CDR2 FQNEAQ (reference sequence). The V and J ends lost 5 bases and 5 bases respectively, with 12 bases between them. This CDR3 is 13 amino acids long. CDR3 protein: CASSPTAGTEAFF. DNA of the CDR3: TGTGCCAGCAGCCCGACGGCGGGGACTGAAGCTTTCTTT.

This chain links TRBV14 with TRBJ2-3, with a weak D call TRBD2 (7 bases). The ends were cut back, 1 base at V and 1 base at J, with 12 bases in the middle. The CDR3 length is 16 residues. Germline V gives CDR1 SGHDN, CDR2 FVKESK. The DNA of the CDR3 is TGTGCCAGCAGCCAAGGAAGGGGGGGCGGCACAGATACGCAGTATTTT. Amino acids: CASSQGRGGGTDTQYF.

This clone showed up just once. The gene calls are TRBV27 and TRBJ1-1; D ambiguous. Per germline, CDR1 MNHEY and CDR2 SMNVEV (reference sequence). Trimming shortened V by 4 bases and J by 6 bases, and 12 bases separated the two germline ends. The CDR3 runs to 13 residues. CDR3 sequence (DNA): TGTGCCAGCAGTTCCGAAGCTTTTGCTGAAGCTTTCTTT. Protein sequence: CASSSEAFAEAFF.

The chain uses TRBV5-1 and TRBJ1-2; 7 bases agree with TRBD1. This CDR3 spans 13 amino acids. CDR1 and CDR2 from the germline V gene are SGHRS and YFSETQ. V was pared by 4 bases and J by 5 bases, with 5 bases of the junction left unmatched. The DNA for the CDR3 is TGCGCCAGCAGCCCAGGGGGAGATTATGGCTACACCTTC. Residues: CASSPGGDYGYTF.

V gene TRBV7-3 combines with J gene TRBJ2-1; 8 nucleotides line up with TRBD1. The CDR3 length is 14 residues. Trimming removed 5 bases from V and 8 bases from J; junction bases left unmatched: 8. Germline lookup yields CDR1 SGHTA and CDR2 FQGTGA. The CDR3: CASSPGQGEDEQFF. The DNA of the CDR3 is TGTGCCAGCAGCCCCGGACAGGGTGAAGATGAGCAGTTCTTC.

This clone was detected a few times. The chain has TRBV5-1 and TRBJ2-1; 10 bases match TRBD1. CDR3 length: 17 amino acids. With V trimmed by 4 bases and J by 3 bases, 10 bases remained unmatched. CDR1 and CDR2 from the germline V gene are SGHRS and YFSETQ. The CDR3 DNA sequence: TGCGCCAGCAGCCCCCGAATCAGGACAGGGGGCTACAATGAGCAGTTCTTC. It translates to CASSPRIRTGGYNEQFF.

The J gene is TRBJ1-3, the V gene TRBV5-1; 8 nucleotides agree with TRBD1. V lost 7 bases to trimming and J lost 2 bases; unmatched junction nucleotides: 8. This CDR3 is built from 15 residues. In germline, CDR1 is SGHRS, CDR2 YFSETQ. The CDR3 nucleotides are TGCGCCAGCCAATCGGACAGGGTGGCTGGAAACACCATATATTTT. Protein sequence: CASQSDRVAGNTIYF.

This clone was observed a few times. The V gene is TRBV5-1, the J gene TRBJ1-1; D gene unclear. The CDR3 spans 14 residues. The germline V gene has CDR1 SGHRS and CDR2 YFSETQ. Trimming took off 3 bases at V and 4 bases at J, with 13 bases between the two ends. In DNA, the CDR3 is TGCGCCAGCAGCTCTCAACCGACATCCACTGAAGCTTTCTTT. Residues: CASSSQPTSTEAFF.

The V gene is TRBV28, the J gene TRBJ2-2, with 7 positions matching TRBD2. Germline lookup yields CDR1 MDHEN and CDR2 SYDVKM. The CDR3 is 15 amino acids. V lost 6 bases to trimming and J lost 3 bases; unmatched junction nucleotides: 7. The CDR3 reads CASSATSFYTGELFF. In DNA form, the CDR3 reads TGTGCCAGCAGCGCGACTAGCTTTTACACCGGGGAGCTGTTTTTT. The full variable domain, rest sourced from reference TRBV28 and TRBJ2-2, is DVKVTQSSRYLVKRTGEKVFLECVQDMDHENMFWYRQDPGLGLRLIYFSYDVKMKEKGDIPEGYSVSREKKERFSLILESASTNQTSMYLCASSATSFYTGELFFGEGSRLTVL.

CDR3 DNA: TGTGCCAGCAGCTTAGTGACAGAATCCCTCCGTGTGCAGCCCCAGCATTTT. This translates into CASSLVTESLRVQPQHF. The chain joins TRBV7-8 to TRBJ1-5; a weak D match, TRBD1 (5 bases). The CDR3 loop spans 17 amino acids. V dropped 1 base and J dropped 7 bases, with 20 bases sitting between them. Germline CDR1 is SGHVS and CDR2 is FQNEAQ. Combining the CDR3 with reference TRBV7-8 and TRBJ1-5 gives the whole variable domain GAGVSQSPRYKVAKRGQDVALRCDPISGHVSLFWYQQALGQGPEFLTYFQNEAQLDKSGLPSDRFFAERPEGSVSTLKIQRTQQEDSAVYLCASSLVTESLRVQPQHFGDGTRLSIL.

The chain joins TRBV7-8 to TRBJ2-1; tentative D call: TRBD2 (6 bases). V dropped 1 base and J dropped 7 bases, with 11 bases sitting between them. The CDR3 runs 14 residues. The germline V gene encodes CDR1 SGHVS and CDR2 FQNEAQ. The CDR3 is CASSLEPSENEQFF. In nucleotides, the CDR3 is TGTGCCAGCAGCTTAGAGCCTAGCGAGAATGAGCAGTTCTTC.

The chain combines TRBV7-8 with TRBJ2-7; a weak D match, TRBD2 (7 bases). The CDR3 consists of 13 residues. V lost 2 bases to trimming and J lost 4 bases, with 9 bases between them. Germline values: CDR1 SGHVS, CDR2 FQNEAQ. CDR3 sequence reads: CASSLRGGYEQYF. The CDR3 region has the DNA TGTGCCAGCAGCTTAAGGGGGGGATACGAGCAGTACTTC.

The chain joins TRBV5-4 to TRBJ2-5; the D gene is possibly TRBD2 (6 bases). V was trimmed by 2 bases and J by 5 bases, leaving 13 bases between them. This CDR3 has 14 amino acids. Germline V gives CDR1 SGHNT, CDR2 YYREEE (reference sequence). The CDR3, as DNA: TGTGCCAGCAGCTTAGGGACTGGTGGGGAGACCCAGTACTTC. Its translation is CASSLGTGGETQYF.

Only one count was recorded for this clone. The chain links TRBV21-1 to TRBJ1-3. TRBV21-1 is described as a pseudogene. This CDR3 comprises 16 residues. This CDR3 reads CASSKGGGFSGNTIYF. The CDR3 nucleotides are TGTGCCAGCAGCAAAGGCGGCGGCTTCTCTGGAAACACCATATATTTT.

V and J are TRBV4-1 and TRBJ2-1; 7 nucleotides align to TRBD1. The V segment lost 0 bases and the J segment 0 bases; nucleotides outside the gene matches: 2. The CDR3 spans 16 residues. Germline assignment: CDR1 MGHRA and CDR2 YSYEKL. CDR3 DNA sequence: TGCGCCAGCAGCCAAGATGACAGGGCCTCCTACAATGAGCAGTTCTTC. Its translation is CASSQDDRASYNEQFF.

CDR3 loop: CASSLGTSGSPGEQYF. DNA for the CDR3: TGCGCCAGCAGCTTGGGGACTAGCGGGAGTCCGGGCGAGCAGTACTTC. The V gene is TRBV5-1, the J gene TRBJ2-7; 13 bases fit TRBD2. V dropped 0 bases and J dropped 6; count of bases not matched to a gene: 6. Germline V gene data show CDR1 as SGHRS and CDR2 as YFSETQ. This CDR3 comprises 16 residues.

The CDR3 region is CASSDADTGELFF. The CDR3 bases are TGCGCCAGCAGCGATGCAGACACCGGGGAGCTGTTTTTT. The genes are TRBV5-1 and TRBJ2-2; the D is unclear. Trimming took off 4 bases at V and 3 bases at J, with 7 bases between the two ends. Germline lookup yields CDR1 SGHRS and CDR2 YFSETQ. CDR3 length: 13 amino acids.

The V gene is TRBV15, the J gene TRBJ2-1; perhaps TRBD1 as D (6 bases). Germline CDR1 and CDR2: LNHNV and YYDKDF (reference sequence). CDR3 length: 15 amino acids. V shed 0 bases and J shed 2 bases, with 8 bases lying between them. CDR3 in amino acids: CATSREQGTYNEQFF. In nucleotides, the CDR3 is TGTGCCACCAGCAGAGAACAGGGCACCTACAATGAGCAGTTCTTC.

This clone was seen just once. The chain carries TRBV15 and TRBJ1-5; 9 bases align to TRBD1. CDR1 and CDR2 (germline): LNHNV, YYDKDF (reference sequence). V lost 0 bases to trimming and J lost 6 bases; unmatched junction nucleotides: 12. The CDR3 is 18 residues long. CDR3 protein: CATSRDRPGTGRGQPQHF. In DNA, the CDR3 is TGTGCCACCAGCAGAGACCGCCCCGGGACAGGGAGGGGTCAGCCCCAGCATTTT.

Only one count was recorded for this clone. The rearrangement uses TRBV6-5 and TRBJ1-1; 8 bases align to TRBD1. Per germline, CDR1 MNHEY and CDR2 SVGAGI. The CDR3 sequence is 12 residues long. The J segment lost 11 bases and the V segment lost 0 bases, leaving 2 bases of the junction unmatched. The CDR3 bases are TGTGCCAGCAGTTACTCACAGGGGGGCGCTTTCTTT. It is translated as CASSYSQGGAFF.

The chain couples TRBV30 to TRBJ1-4; tentatively, D is TRBD1 (5 bases). Germline loops: CDR1 GTSNPN, CDR2 SVGIG (reference sequence). V gave up 3 bases and J gave up 2 bases, with 13 bases separating them. The CDR3 is made up of 15 amino acids. CDR3 bases: TGTGCCTGGAGGCGAAAGGGGTTGACTAATGAAAAACTGTTTTTT. Translating gives CAWRRKGLTNEKLFF.

This clone was seen only a few times. The chain joins TRBV11-2 to TRBJ1-2, with 7 positions matching TRBD1. V lost 3 bases to trimming and J lost 8 bases; unmatched junction nucleotides: 9. There are 14 residues in the CDR3. Looked up from germline, CDR1 is SGHAT and CDR2 is FQNNGV. CDR3 loop: CASSFQEGARGYTF. The CDR3 DNA follows: TGTGCCAGCAGCTTTCAGGAGGGGGCGCGGGGCTACACCTTC.

CDR3 region: CASSLRENTGELFF. The CDR3 DNA follows: TGCGCCAGCAGTCTAAGAGAGAACACCGGGGAGCTGTTTTTT. This chain links TRBV4-1 with TRBJ2-2, with D unresolved. V was trimmed by 6 bases and J by 1 base, leaving 9 bases between them. The germline CDR1 and CDR2 sequences are MGHRA and YSYEKL. The CDR3 is 14 residues long.

The chain employs TRBV5-1 and TRBJ2-3; 7 bases line up with TRBD2. This CDR3 contains 12 residues. J gave up 5 bases and V 6 bases, and 3 bases lay outside the gene matches. Germline CDR1 and CDR2: SGHRS and YFSETQ. In nucleotides, the CDR3 is TGCGCCAGCAACATAGCGGGAGATACGCAGTATTTT. Residues: CASNIAGDTQYF.

This chain connects TRBV7-9 to TRBJ2-2; possible D gene TRBD2, 6 bases. The CDR3 runs to 15 residues. The germline V gene has CDR1 SEHNR and CDR2 FQNEAQ (reference sequence). V was clipped by 5 bases and J by 6 bases, with 16 bases between them. The DNA of the CDR3 is TGTGCCAGCAGCCAACGACTAGTTTCCCCCGGGGAGCTGTTTTTT. This sequence encodes CASSQRLVSPGELFF.

This rearrangement joins TRBV27 to TRBJ2-5; tentatively, D is TRBD1 (5 bases). The CDR3 extends over 13 amino acids. CDR1 MNHEY and CDR2 SMNVEV come from the germline V gene (reference sequence). V was cut by 11 bases and J by 5 bases, with 18 bases left in between. CDR3 bases: TGTGCCTCCCAAAGCAGGACACTGGAGACCCAGTACTTC. Protein sequence: CASQSRTLETQYF.